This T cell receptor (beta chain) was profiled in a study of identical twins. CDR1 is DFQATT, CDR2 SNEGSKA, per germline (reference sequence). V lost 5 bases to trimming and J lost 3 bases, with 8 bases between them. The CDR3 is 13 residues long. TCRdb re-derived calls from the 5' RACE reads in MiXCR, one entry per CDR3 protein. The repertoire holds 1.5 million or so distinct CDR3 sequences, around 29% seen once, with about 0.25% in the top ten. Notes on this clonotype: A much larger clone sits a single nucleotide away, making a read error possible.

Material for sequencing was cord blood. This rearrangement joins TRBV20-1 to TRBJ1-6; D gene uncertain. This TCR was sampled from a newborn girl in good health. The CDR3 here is CSAGRSYNSPLHF. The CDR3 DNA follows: TGCAGTGCTGGTCGGAGCTATAATTCACCCCTCCACTTT.